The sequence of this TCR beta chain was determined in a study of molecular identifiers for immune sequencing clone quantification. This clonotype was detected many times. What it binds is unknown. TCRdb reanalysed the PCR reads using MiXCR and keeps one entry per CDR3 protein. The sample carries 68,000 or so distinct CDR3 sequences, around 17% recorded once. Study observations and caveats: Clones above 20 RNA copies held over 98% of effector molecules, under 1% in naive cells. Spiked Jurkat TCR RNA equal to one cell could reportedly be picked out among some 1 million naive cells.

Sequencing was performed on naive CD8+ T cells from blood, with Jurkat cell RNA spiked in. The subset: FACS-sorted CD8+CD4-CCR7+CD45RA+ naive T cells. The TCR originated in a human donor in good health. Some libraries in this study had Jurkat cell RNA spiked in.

CDR3 in amino acids: CSASLVETYEQYF. The CDR3 DNA sequence: TGCAGTGCTAGTTTGGTCGAAACCTACGAGCAGTACTTC. The chain recombines TRBV20-1 with TRBJ2-7, with no clear D. The CDR3 consists of 13 residues. V dropped 3 bases and J dropped 2 bases, with 11 bases sitting between them. From germline, CDR1 is DFQATT and CDR2 SNEGSKA (reference sequence).